This TCR beta chain is drawn from a study of T cells in Graves' hyperthyroidism and ophthalmopathy. CDR3 length: 15 residues. Trimming cost V 1 base and J 3 bases, with 11 bases left between them. The V gene's germline CDR1 is SNHLY and CDR2 FYNNEI. RNA transcripts were the template for amplifying TCR beta CDR3 regions. The TCR CDR3 first-round RT-PCR relied on the HTBI primer set. One entry per CDR3 protein results from TCRdb running MiXCR on the multiplex PCR reads. Among around 400,000 distinct CDR3 sequences listed, around 16% were seen once. This clonotype was counted ten times or more. The chain couples TRBV2 to TRBJ2-3, with D perhaps TRBD1 (6 bases). Sequenced sample: blood. The source is a woman between 18 and 30 years old with Graves' hyperthyroidism that later progressed to Graves' ophthalmopathy. CDR3: CASSEGAGDTDTQYF. The CDR3 region has the DNA TGTGCCAGCAGTGAAGGGGCAGGGGATACAGATACGCAGTATTTT.